The T cell receptor beta chain described here comes from a study of T and B cells in COVID-19 patients. Study background: COVID-19 patients gave peripheral blood either during active infection or after recovery. The recovered cohort's median age was 34 years, versus approximately 73 years in active infection.

From blood, roughly 240-550 ng of genomic DNA served as TRB template. Worth noting for this clonotype: Its antigen remains unidentified.

Multiplex PCR with BIOMED2 TRB-A/B primer pools amplified TRB rearrangements. MiXCR, applied by TCRdb to the multiplex PCR reads, yields one record per CDR3 protein. The data contain roughly 3,500 distinct CDR3 sequences, about 20% of them singletons. Germline V gene data show CDR1 as MNHEY and CDR2 as SVGEGT. V dropped 5 bases and J dropped 2; count of bases not matched to a gene: 1. The CDR3 has 13 residues. General study points: The recovered cohort had some 2,000 exclusive TCR clusters, including 30 to 40 low generation probability clusters.

The sequence was obtained from a human donor with active COVID-19. V is TRBV6-2 or TRBV6-3 and J is TRBJ2-7, with 9 bases aligning to TRBD2. Sequencing used blood. CDR3 sequence reads: CASSLAGPYEQYF. Written as DNA, the CDR3 is TGTGCCAGCAGTCTAGCGGGACCCTACGAGCAGTACTTC.